The TCR beta chain under discussion was sequenced for a study of blood T cell repertoires in COVID-19. This CDR3 has 12 amino acids. TCRdb keeps only in-frame clones here, not all; method: immunoSEQ multiplex PCR. The table lists 250,000 or so clones, around 89% of them singletons. J is TRBJ2-1 and V is TRBV7-5; the table's D gene call, TRBD1, was not cross checked with the DNA. TRBV7-5 is marked as a pseudogene. The sample consisted of PBMCs or T cells enriched from blood (not recorded which). This TCR was sampled from a woman under 40 with acute COVID-19. The CDR3 is CVRSSNRAEQFF. CDR3 sequence (DNA): TGTGTCAGAAGCTCCAACAGGGCTGAGCAGTTCTTC.